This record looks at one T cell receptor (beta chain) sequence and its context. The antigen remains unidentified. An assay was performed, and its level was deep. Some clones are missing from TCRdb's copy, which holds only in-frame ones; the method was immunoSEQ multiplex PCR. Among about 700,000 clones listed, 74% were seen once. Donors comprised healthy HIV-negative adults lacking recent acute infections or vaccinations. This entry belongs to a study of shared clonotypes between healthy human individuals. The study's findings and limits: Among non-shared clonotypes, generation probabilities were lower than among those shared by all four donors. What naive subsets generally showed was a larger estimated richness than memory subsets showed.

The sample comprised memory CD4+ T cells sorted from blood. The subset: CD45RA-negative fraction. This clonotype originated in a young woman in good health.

CDR3 loop: CASSIGGSVNTGELFF. The DNA for the CDR3 is TGTGCCAGTAGTATCGGCGGCAGTGTGAACACCGGGGAGCTGTTTTTT. The chain carries TRBV19 and TRBJ2-2; D not resolved. The CDR3 contains 16 residues. CDR1 is LNHDA, CDR2 SQIVND, per germline (reference sequence). The V gene lost 3 bases and the J gene lost 1 base, with 12 bases spanning the gap.